A selection of T cell receptor beta chains follows, all from one sample in a study of T cells after yellow fever vaccination. Each CDR3 protein is one row after TCRdb ran MiXCR on the 5' RACE reads. This sample has approximately 69,000 distinct CDR3 sequences, with 5% to 6.5% found just once. The sample here was CD4+ T cells sorted from PBMCs, taken less than 16 days after the first yellow fever vaccination. These receptors were obtained from a man younger than 35 who received the YFV17D yellow fever vaccine. The CDR3 runs from the conserved cysteine through the conserved F or W. The D gene is left open where the match is weak. Expanded clones are given a class, and other clones once, few, many or no size at all.

j_call | v_call | d_call | clone_size | cdr3_aa | cdr3_nt
TRBJ2-1 | TRBV7-2 | TRBD1 | many | CASSRPPRGTGNEQFF | TGTGCCAGCAGCAGACCGCCCAGGGGGACAGGCAATGAGCAGTTCTTC
TRBJ2-4 | TRBV7-8 | TRBD1 | many | CASSLTHGQGENIQYF | TGTGCCAGCAGCTTAACTCATGGACAGGGGGAAAACATTCAGTACTTC
TRBJ1-2 | TRBV5-1 | TRBD1 | many | CASSPGTGASVGGYTF | TGCGCCAGCAGCCCCGGGACAGGGGCATCGGTCGGTGGCTACACCTTC
TRBJ2-1 | TRBV20-1 | . | many | CSAGHGQPPNEQFF | TGCAGTGCCGGACATGGACAACCGCCTAATGAGCAGTTCTTC
TRBJ2-3 | TRBV15 | . | . | CATSRERRSTDTQYF | TGTGCCACCAGCAGAGAAAGAAGATCTACAGATACGCAGTATTTT
TRBJ2-1 | TRBV2 | TRBD1 | many | CASKKRWDRQYNEQFF | TGTGCCAGCAAAAAAAGGTGGGACAGGCAATACAATGAGCAGTTCTTC
TRBJ1-6 | TRBV7-3 | . | many | CASRRSGNSPLHF | TGTGCCAGCAGGCGCAGTGGGAATTCACCCCTCCACTTT
TRBJ2-1 | TRBV6-2/TRBV6-3 | TRBD2 | many | CASRDSGGTYNEQFF | TGTGCCAGCAGGGATAGCGGGGGCACCTACAATGAGCAGTTCTTC
TRBJ1-3 | TRBV4-3 | . | many | CASSQDLEGRSAIYF | TGCGCCAGCAGCCAAGATCTTGAGGGGCGCAGCGCCATATATTTT
TRBJ2-3 | TRBV18 | . | many | CASSPREDTQYF | TGTGCCAGCTCACCACGGGAGGATACGCAGTATTTT
TRBJ1-2 | TRBV20-1 | . | many | CSAYYQGFGYTF | TGCAGTGCATATTATCAGGGTTTCGGCTACACCTTC
TRBJ1-2 | TRBV7-2 | . | many | CASSLGGLTGYTF | TGTGCCAGCAGCTTAGGTGGGCTGACCGGCTACACCTTC
TRBJ1-4 | TRBV6-5 | . | many | CASSYQGSNEKLFF | TGTGCCAGCAGTTACCAGGGTTCGAATGAAAAACTGTTTTTT
TRBJ2-1 | TRBV7-2 | . | many | CASSVPPGTASLF | TGTGCCAGCAGCGTCCCCCCCGGGACTGCTTCATTATTC
TRBJ2-2 | TRBV7-9 | . | many | CASSRLNTGELFF | TGTGCCAGCAGCCGGTTGAACACCGGGGAGCTGTTTTTT
TRBJ2-7 | TRBV7-2 | TRBD2 | many | CASSLEAGYVQYF | TGTGCCAGCAGCTTAGAAGCGGGGTACGTGCAGTACTTC
TRBJ2-2 | TRBV18 | TRBD1 | many | CASSPLTDRENTGELFF | TGTGCCAGCTCACCATTAACAGACAGGGAGAACACCGGGGAGCTGTTTTTT
TRBJ2-3 | TRBV5-1 | . | many | CASSLRGDTQYF | TGCGCCAGCAGCTTACGGGGAGATACGCAGTATTTT
TRBJ1-1 | TRBV24-1 | . | many | CATSQGTEAFF | TGTGCCACCAGTCAGGGGACTGAAGCTTTCTTT
TRBJ2-1 | TRBV7-2 | TRBD2 | many | CASSLAKTSVDNEQFF | TGTGCCAGCAGCTTAGCGAAGACTAGCGTCGACAATGAGCAGTTCTTC
TRBJ1-5 | TRBV18 | . | many | CASSPAGSSNQPQHF | TGTGCCAGCTCACCGGCCGGGTCTAGCAATCAGCCCCAGCATTTT
TRBJ1-5 | TRBV20-1 | . | many | CSARAPPHSNQPQHF | TGCAGTGCTAGAGCCCCTCCCCATAGCAATCAGCCCCAGCATTTT